What follows is one T cell receptor beta chain and its context. This entry is derived from a study of blood T cell repertoires in COVID-19. This CDR3 region has 14 residues. In germline, CDR1 is SGHRS, CDR2 YFSETQ. Trimming pared 2 bases from V and 6 bases from J, leaving 14 bases between. The assay was immunoSEQ multiplex PCR, and TCRdb's table has in-frame clones only and misses some. The table records around 150,000 clones, roughly 90% of them present only once. The specimen sequenced was peripheral blood. The clonotype was recovered from a man aged 60 to 75 with active or convalescent COVID-19. V gene TRBV5-1 combines with J gene TRBJ2-5; TRBD2 might be the D (5 bases). This chain's CDR3 is CASSLEGREKTQYF. For the CDR3, the DNA is TGCGCCAGCAGCTTAGAGGGTCGGGAAAAGACCCAGTACTTC.